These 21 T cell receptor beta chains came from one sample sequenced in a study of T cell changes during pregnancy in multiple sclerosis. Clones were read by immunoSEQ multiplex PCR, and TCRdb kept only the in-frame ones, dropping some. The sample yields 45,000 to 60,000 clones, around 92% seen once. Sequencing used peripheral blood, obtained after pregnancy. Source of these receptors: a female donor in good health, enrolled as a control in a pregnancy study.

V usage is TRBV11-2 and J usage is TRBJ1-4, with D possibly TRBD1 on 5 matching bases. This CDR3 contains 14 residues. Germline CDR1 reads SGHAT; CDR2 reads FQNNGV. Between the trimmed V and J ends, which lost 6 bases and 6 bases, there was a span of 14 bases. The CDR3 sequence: CASSLRGVYEKLFF. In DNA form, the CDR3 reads TGTGCCAGCAGTCTTCGGGGGGTTTATGAAAAACTGTTTTTT.

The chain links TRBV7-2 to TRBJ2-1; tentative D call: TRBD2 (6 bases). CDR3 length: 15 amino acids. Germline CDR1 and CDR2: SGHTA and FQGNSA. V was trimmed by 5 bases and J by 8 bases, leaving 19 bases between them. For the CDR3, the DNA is TGTGCCAGCAGCCCCGGAGGGGCGAGGGCTGATGAGCAGTTCTTC. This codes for CASSPGGARADEQFF.

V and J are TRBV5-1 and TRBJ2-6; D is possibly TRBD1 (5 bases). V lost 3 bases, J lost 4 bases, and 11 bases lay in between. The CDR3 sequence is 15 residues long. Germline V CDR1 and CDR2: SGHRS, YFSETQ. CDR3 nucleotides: TGCGCCAGCAGCTCCAGGGTAACCGGGGCCAACGTCCTGACTTTC. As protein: CASSSRVTGANVLTF. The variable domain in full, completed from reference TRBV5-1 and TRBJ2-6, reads KAGVTQTPRYLIKTRGQQVTLSCSPISGHRSVSWYQQTPGQGLQFLFEYFSETQRNKGNFPGRFSGRQFSNSRSEMNVSTLELGDSALYLCASSSRVTGANVLTFGAGSRLTVL.

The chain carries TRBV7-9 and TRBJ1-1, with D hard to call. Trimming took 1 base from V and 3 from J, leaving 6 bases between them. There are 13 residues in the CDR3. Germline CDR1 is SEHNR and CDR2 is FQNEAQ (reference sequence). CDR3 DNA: TGTGCCAGCAGCTTAGGCAGTCACACTGAAGCTTTCTTT. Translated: CASSLGSHTEAFF.

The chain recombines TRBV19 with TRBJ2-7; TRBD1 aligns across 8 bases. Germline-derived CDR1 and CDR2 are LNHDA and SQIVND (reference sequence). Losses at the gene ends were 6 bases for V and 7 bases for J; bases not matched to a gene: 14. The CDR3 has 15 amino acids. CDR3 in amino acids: CASSTLGQAPVEQYF. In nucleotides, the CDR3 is TGTGCCAGTAGCACATTGGGACAGGCCCCGGTAGAGCAGTACTTC. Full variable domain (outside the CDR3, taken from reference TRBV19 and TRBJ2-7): DGGITQSPKYLFRKEGQNVTLSCEQNLNHDAMYWYRQDPGQGLRLIYYSQIVNDFQKGDIAEGYSVSREKKESFPLTVTSAQKNPTAFYLCASSTLGQAPVEQYFGPGTRLTVT.

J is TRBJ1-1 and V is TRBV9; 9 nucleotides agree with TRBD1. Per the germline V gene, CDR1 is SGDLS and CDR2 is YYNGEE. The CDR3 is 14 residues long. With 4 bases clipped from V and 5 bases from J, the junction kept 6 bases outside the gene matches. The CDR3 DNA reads TGTGCCAGCAGCCCTAGGACAGGGGAAACTGAAGCTTTCTTT. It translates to CASSPRTGETEAFF.

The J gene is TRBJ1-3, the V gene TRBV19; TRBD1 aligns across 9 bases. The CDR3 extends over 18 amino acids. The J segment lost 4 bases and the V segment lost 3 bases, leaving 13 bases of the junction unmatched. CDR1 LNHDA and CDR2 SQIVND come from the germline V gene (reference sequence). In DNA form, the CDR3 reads TGTGCCAGTAGTATCCGTGCCCGCCGGACAGGGGAAGGAAACACCATATATTTT. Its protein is CASSIRARRTGEGNTIYF.

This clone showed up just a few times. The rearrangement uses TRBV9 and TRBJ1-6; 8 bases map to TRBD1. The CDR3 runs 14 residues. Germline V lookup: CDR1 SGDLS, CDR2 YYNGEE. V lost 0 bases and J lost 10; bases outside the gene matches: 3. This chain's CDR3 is CASSVEDRESPLHF. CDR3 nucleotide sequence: TGTGCCAGCAGCGTAGAGGACAGGGAATCACCCCTCCACTTT.

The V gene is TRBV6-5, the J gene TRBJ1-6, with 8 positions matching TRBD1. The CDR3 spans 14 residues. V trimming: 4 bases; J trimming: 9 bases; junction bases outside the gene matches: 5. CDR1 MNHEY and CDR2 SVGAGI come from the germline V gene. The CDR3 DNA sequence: TGTGCCAGCAGTTCGGACAGGGCCCTTTCACCCCTCCACTTT. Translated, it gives CASSSDRALSPLHF.

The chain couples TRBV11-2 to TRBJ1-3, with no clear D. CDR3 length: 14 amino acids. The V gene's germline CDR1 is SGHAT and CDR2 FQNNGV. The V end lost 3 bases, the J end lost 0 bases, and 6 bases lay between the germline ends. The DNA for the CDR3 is TGTGCCAGCAGCTTCGGAGGCTCTGGAAACACCATATATTTT. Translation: CASSFGGSGNTIYF.

The DNA for the CDR3 is TGTGCCAGCAGCGCCACAGGGGGCAACATTCAGTACTTC. Translating gives CASSATGGNIQYF. The V call is TRBV7-6, the J call TRBJ2-4; the match to TRBD1 covers 9 bases. CDR3 length equals 13 residues. The germline CDR1 and CDR2 sequences are SGHVS and FNYEAQ. The V and J ends lost 5 bases and 7 bases, in that order; junction bases with no gene match: 3.

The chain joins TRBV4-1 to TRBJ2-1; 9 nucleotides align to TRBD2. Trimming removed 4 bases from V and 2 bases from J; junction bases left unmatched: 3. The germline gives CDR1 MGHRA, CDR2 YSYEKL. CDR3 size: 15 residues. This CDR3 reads CASSPLAGAYNEQFF. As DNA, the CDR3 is TGCGCCAGCAGCCCCTTAGCGGGGGCCTACAATGAGCAGTTCTTC.

The CDR3 nucleotides are TGCAGCGTTGTCTTTCAGCGGGTGAACTACAATGAGCAGTTCTTC. It yields the protein CSVVFQRVNYNEQFF. The rearrangement links TRBV29-1 to TRBJ2-1, with D possibly matching TRBD2 (6 bases). The CDR3 has 15 residues. Germline V gives CDR1 SQVTM, CDR2 ANQGSEA. With 4 bases removed from V and 3 bases from J, the gap between germline ends came to 16 bases.

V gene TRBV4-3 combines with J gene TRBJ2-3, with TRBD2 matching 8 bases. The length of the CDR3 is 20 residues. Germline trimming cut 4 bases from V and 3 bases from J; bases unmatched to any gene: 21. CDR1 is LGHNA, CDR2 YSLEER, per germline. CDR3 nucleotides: TGCGCCAGCAGCCCCCGGTCGGGAGGGAGGCCATCAGGTCGGACAGATACGCAGTATTTT. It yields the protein CASSPRSGGRPSGRTDTQYF.

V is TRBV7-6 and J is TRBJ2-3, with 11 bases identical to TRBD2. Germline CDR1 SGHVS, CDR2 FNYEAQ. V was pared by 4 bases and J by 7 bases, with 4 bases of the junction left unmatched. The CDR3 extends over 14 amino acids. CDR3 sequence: CASSSRTSGHTQYF. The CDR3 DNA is TGTGCCAGCAGCTCAAGGACTAGCGGGCATACGCAGTATTTT.

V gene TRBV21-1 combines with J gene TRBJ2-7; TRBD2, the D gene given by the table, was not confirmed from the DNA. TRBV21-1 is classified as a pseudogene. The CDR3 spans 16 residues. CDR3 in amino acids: CASSARPSGRSREQYF. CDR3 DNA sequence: TGTGCCAGCAGCGCCAGACCTAGCGGGAGATCAAGAGAGCAGTACTTC.

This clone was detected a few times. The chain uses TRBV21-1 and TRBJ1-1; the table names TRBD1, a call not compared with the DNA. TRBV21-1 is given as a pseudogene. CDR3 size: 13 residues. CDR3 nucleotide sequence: TGTGCCAGCAGGGGGCGAAGGGGTACTGAAGCTTTCTTT. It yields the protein CASRGRRGTEAFF.

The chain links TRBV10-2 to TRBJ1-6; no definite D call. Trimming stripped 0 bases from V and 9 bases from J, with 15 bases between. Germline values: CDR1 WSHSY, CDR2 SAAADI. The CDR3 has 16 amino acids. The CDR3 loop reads CASSESLGSGGSPLHF. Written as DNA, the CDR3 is TGCGCCAGCAGTGAGTCATTGGGGTCTGGAGGTTCACCCCTCCACTTT.

The CDR3 coding sequence is TGTGCCAGCAGTCCAGTCGGGTCGTTGAACACTGAAGCTTTCTTT. Translating gives CASSPVGSLNTEAFF. This sequence joins TRBV6-6 and TRBJ1-1; D gene unclear. This CDR3 region has 15 residues. Germline assignment: CDR1 MNHNY and CDR2 SVGAGI (reference sequence). The ends were cut back, 5 bases at V and 0 bases at J, with 13 bases in the middle.

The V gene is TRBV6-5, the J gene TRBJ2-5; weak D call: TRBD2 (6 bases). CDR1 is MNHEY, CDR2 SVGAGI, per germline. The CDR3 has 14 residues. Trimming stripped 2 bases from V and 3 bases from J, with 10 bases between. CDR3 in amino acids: CASSYAGRKETQYF. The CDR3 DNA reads TGTGCCAGCAGTTACGCGGGAAGGAAAGAGACCCAGTACTTC.

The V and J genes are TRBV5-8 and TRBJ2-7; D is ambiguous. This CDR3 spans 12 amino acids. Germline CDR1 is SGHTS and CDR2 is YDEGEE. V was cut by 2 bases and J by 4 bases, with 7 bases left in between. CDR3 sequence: CASSFYVYEQYF. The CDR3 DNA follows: TGTGCCAGCAGCTTTTATGTGTACGAGCAGTACTTC.